This TCR beta chain derives from a study of blood T cell repertoires in COVID-19. As for the study in general: There were acute and convalescent COVID-19 samples, and they came from the United States, Italy and Spain.

Libraries were prepared by immunoSEQ multiplex PCR; TCRdb keeps only in-frame clonotypes and omits some of them. Among under 65,000 clones listed, roughly nine tenths were seen once. CDR1 MGHRA and CDR2 YSYEKL come from the germline V gene. The CDR3 loop spans 17 amino acids. Trimming pared 0 bases from V and 7 bases from J, leaving 19 bases between. The sample taken for sequencing was peripheral blood. The gene calls are TRBV4-1 and TRBJ2-1; possibly TRBD1 for D (7 bases). The receptor was derived from a human donor in a cohort sampled during active COVID-19. CDR3 bases: TGCGCCAGCAGCCAAGAATCCAGGGGGGCCGGTCAAAATGAGCAGTTCTTC. It encodes CASSQESRGAGQNEQFF.